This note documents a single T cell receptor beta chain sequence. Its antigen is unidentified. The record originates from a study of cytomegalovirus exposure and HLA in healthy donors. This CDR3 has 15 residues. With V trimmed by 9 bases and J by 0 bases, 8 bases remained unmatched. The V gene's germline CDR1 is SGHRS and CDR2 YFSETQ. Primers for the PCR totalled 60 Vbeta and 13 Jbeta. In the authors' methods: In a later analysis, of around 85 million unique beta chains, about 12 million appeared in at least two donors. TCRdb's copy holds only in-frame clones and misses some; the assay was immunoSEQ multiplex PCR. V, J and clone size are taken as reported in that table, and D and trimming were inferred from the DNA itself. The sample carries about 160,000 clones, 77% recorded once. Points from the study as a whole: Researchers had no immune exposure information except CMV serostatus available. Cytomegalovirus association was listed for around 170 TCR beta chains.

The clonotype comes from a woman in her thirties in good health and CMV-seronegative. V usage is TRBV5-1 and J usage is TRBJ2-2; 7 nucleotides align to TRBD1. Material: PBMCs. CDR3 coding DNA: TGCGCCACCAAAAGGGGGACAGCGAACACCGGGGAGCTGTTTTTT. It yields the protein CATKRGTANTGELFF.